These 9 T cell receptor beta chains were all obtained from the same sample, sequenced in a study of shared clonotypes between healthy human individuals. CD45RO negativity and positive selection for CCR7 defined naive CD8 cells, a population that excluded terminally differentiated effector memory CD45RA+ cells. The table came from immunoSEQ multiplex PCR; TCRdb's copy has only in-frame clones and leaves some out. The profile shows about 800,000 clones, 90% to 97% of them singletons. Specimen: naive CD8+ T cells sorted from blood. These receptors were taken from a man aged 25-45 years in good health.

This chain joins TRBV27 and TRBJ2-7; no firm D call. The V and J ends lost 3 bases and 2 bases respectively, with 11 bases between them. Germline V gene lookup returns CDR1 MNHEY and CDR2 SMNVEV (reference sequence). The CDR3 length is 14 residues. The CDR3 is CASSFSQSTYEQYF. The CDR3 coding sequence is TGTGCCAGCAGTTTCAGTCAGAGCACCTACGAGCAGTACTTC.

This clone appeared a single time. V gene TRBV5-4 combines with J gene TRBJ2-1; 7 positions agree with TRBD2. The germline gives CDR1 SGHNT, CDR2 YYREEE (reference sequence). The CDR3 covers 13 residues. J gave up 12 bases and V 0 bases, and 6 bases lay outside the gene matches. The CDR3 is CASSLGRESLQFF. As DNA, the CDR3 is TGTGCCAGCAGCTTGGGGCGGGAGTCCCTGCAGTTCTTC. Combining the CDR3 with reference TRBV5-4 and TRBJ2-1 gives the whole variable domain ETGVTQSPTHLIKTRGQQVTLRCSSQSGHNTVSWYQQALGQGPQFIFQYYREEENGRGNFPPRFSGLQFPNYSSELNVNALELDDSALYLCASSLGRESLQFFGPGTRLTVL.

In regard to this clone: Other nucleotide sequences from this sample produce the same CDR3. The chain joins TRBV5-1 to TRBJ2-7, with TRBD2 as a possible D gene (5 bases). Trimming removed 0 bases from V and 2 bases from J, with 9 bases in between. Germline values: CDR1 SGHRS, CDR2 YFSETQ. The CDR3 runs 14 residues. CDR3 region: CASSLEGGAYEQYF. The CDR3 region has the DNA TGCGCCAGCAGCTTGGAAGGAGGAGCCTACGAGCAGTACTTC.

This chain connects TRBV9 to TRBJ2-7, with D tentatively TRBD1 (6 bases). This CDR3 is 15 amino acids long. V was clipped by 3 bases and J by 3 bases, with 16 bases between them. The germline V gene has CDR1 SGDLS and CDR2 YYNGEE. CDR3 amino acids: CASSAGDTIHYEQYF. CDR3 bases: TGTGCCAGCAGCGCAGGGGACACGATACACTACGAGCAGTACTTC.

The rearrangement uses TRBV9 and TRBJ1-2; the D is unclear. The germline V gene encodes CDR1 SGDLS and CDR2 YYNGEE. V was shortened by 0 bases and J by 6 bases, with 9 bases between the two germline ends. The CDR3 runs to 13 residues. CDR3 sequence reads: CASSVAGSDGYTF. DNA of the CDR3: TGTGCCAGCAGCGTAGCGGGGAGCGATGGCTACACCTTC.

The chain employs TRBV11-2 and TRBJ2-1; D might be TRBD2 (6 bases). Trimming shortened V by 8 bases and J by 9 bases, and 23 bases separated the two germline ends. The CDR3 is made up of 15 amino acids. CDR1 is SGHAT, CDR2 FQNNGV, per germline. The CDR3 loop is CASGRLEREEGEQFF. Here the CDR3 DNA reads TGTGCCAGCGGCCGATTGGAGAGGGAGGAGGGTGAGCAGTTCTTC.

V gene TRBV7-9 combines with J gene TRBJ1-1; D uncertain. The germline V gene encodes CDR1 SEHNR and CDR2 FQNEAQ (reference sequence). The ends were cut back, 5 bases at V and 3 bases at J, with 10 bases in the middle. This CDR3 has 13 amino acids. This CDR3 is CASSPVVDTEAFF. The CDR3 nucleotides read TGTGCCAGCAGCCCTGTAGTGGACACTGAAGCTTTCTTT.

This clone was counted a single time. The chain recombines TRBV19 with TRBJ1-4; D unresolved. V lost 3 bases and J lost 4, with 21 bases in between. Germline V CDR1 and CDR2: LNHDA, SQIVND (reference sequence). This CDR3 is built from 18 residues. The CDR3 nucleotides read TGTGCCAGTAGTATCTTCGCCGTTTCAACAACCGTTAATGAAAAACTGTTTTTT. Amino acids: CASSIFAVSTTVNEKLFF. The full variable domain, its missing parts supplied by reference TRBV19 and TRBJ1-4, is DGGITQSPKYLFRKEGQNVTLSCEQNLNHDAMYWYRQDPGQGLRLIYYSQIVNDFQKGDIAEGYSVSREKKESFPLTVTSAQKNPTAFYLCASSIFAVSTTVNEKLFFGSGTQLSVL.

This chain links TRBV11-3 with TRBJ2-7; the D gene is possibly TRBD1 (6 bases). The CDR3 sequence is 13 residues long. Trimming took off 0 bases at V and 7 bases at J, with 10 bases between the two ends. Germline assignment: CDR1 SGHNT and CDR2 YENEEA. CDR3 sequence reads: CASSLDQTGEQYF. DNA of the CDR3: TGTGCCAGCAGCTTAGACCAAACAGGGGAGCAGTACTTC.